What follows describes a single T cell receptor beta chain. The PCR ran on 60 Vbeta and 13 Jbeta primers. Sequenced by immunoSEQ multiplex PCR; TCRdb stores in-frame clones only, minus some. Its clone listing holds about 110,000 clones. The source of the sample is a study of cytomegalovirus exposure and HLA in healthy donors. The V gene lost 7 bases and the J gene lost 3 bases, with 6 bases spanning the gap. Germline CDR1 is DFQATT and CDR2 is SNEGSKA (reference sequence). This CDR3 contains 10 residues. This sequence originates from a man younger than 40 in good health and CMV-seronegative. Sequencing used PBMCs. This chain joins TRBV20-1 and TRBJ1-1; D unclear. DNA of the CDR3: TGCAGTGTGAGAGACACTGAAGCTTTCTTT. This sequence encodes CSVRDTEAFF.